This TCR beta chain was recovered during a study of CD8+ T cells in alopecia areata. Notes on the study in general: TCRs were shared less clearly across patients than in mice, possibly for HLA-related reasons.

Concerning this clone: Antigen unknown.

Extracted RNA was reverse transcribed, and the resulting cDNA served as sequencing template. The method was immunoSEQ multiplex PCR; TCRdb's version includes in-frame clones alone and lacks a portion of them. Of 110,000 to 150,000 clones listed, approximately 50% are singletons. Germline CDR1 and CDR2: GTSNPN and SVGIG (reference sequence). This CDR3 has 12 residues. V lost 5 bases and J lost 5, with 12 bases in between. This material consisted of CD4+ T cells sorted from blood, taken at week 0. This receptor was identified in a human donor with alopecia areata. This chain links TRBV30 with TRBJ1-2; D remains unclear. The CDR3: CAWSTSRYGYTF. CDR3 DNA: TGTGCCTGGTCTACATCTAGGTATGGCTACACCTTC.